The clone carrying this T cell receptor (beta chain) was counted between two and nine times. Its antigen is not identified. These data are taken from a study of OX40 agonist ivuxolimab in advanced cancers. Study-level background: While on treatment, patients had intravenous ivuxolimab at 0.01 to 10 mg/kg every 2 weeks. General study points: Circulating CD4+ and CD8+ T cells showed clonal expansion by week 6 at 0.1 to 3.0 mg/kg. In CD8+ T cells, expanded clones were on average more numerous than in CD4+.

This CDR3 comprises 13 residues. J lost 6 bases, V lost 8 bases, and 6 bases had no gene match. Germline-derived CDR1 and CDR2 are GTSNPN and SVGIG (reference sequence). Only in-frame clones appear in the TCRdb table, and some are missing; sequencing was by immunoSEQ multiplex PCR. Of approximately 68,000 clones in the sample, roughly 80% are singletons; the top ten hold over 6.5%. The starting material was CD4+ or CD8+ T cells sorted from blood, obtained in a trial of the OX40 agonist ivuxolimab. The receptor comes from an adult with an advanced solid tumor such as melanoma, head and neck, liver or kidney cancer. The chain combines TRBV30 with TRBJ1-6; 8 nucleotides match TRBD1. CDR3 DNA sequence: TGTGCCCTAGACAGGGGTACTAATTCACCCCTCCACTTT. It translates to CALDRGTNSPLHF.